The 32 T cell receptor beta chains given below trace back to one sample, sequenced in a study of T-cell reconstitution after alpha-beta-depleted transplantation in children. The authors prepared the TCRbeta library with unique molecular identifiers. TCRdb reprocessed the PCR reads with MiXCR, giving one entry per CDR3 protein. This table has hundreds of thousands of distinct CDR3 sequences, 30% to 35% appearing once. The specimen comprised PBMCs from the stem cell graft donor, sampled from the stem cell graft. Receptors were obtained from a human donor who donated a stem cell graft to a child with aplastic anemia.

The chain combines TRBV30 with TRBJ2-7; 9 bases fit TRBD1. V was pared by 1 base and J by 3 bases, with 1 base of the junction left unmatched. Germline V lookup: CDR1 GTSNPN, CDR2 SVGIG (reference sequence). This CDR3 is built from 13 residues. The CDR3 protein is CAWSEDRGYEQYF. DNA for the CDR3: TGTGCCTGGAGTGAGGACAGGGGCTACGAGCAGTACTTC.

This clonotype was counted between two and nine times. The chain carries TRBV29-1 and TRBJ2-7, with D perhaps being TRBD1 or TRBD2 (6 bases each). V was shortened by 6 bases and J by 7 bases, with 19 bases between the two germline ends. The CDR3 is 13 residues long. Germline-derived CDR1 and CDR2 are SQVTM and ANQGSEA. CDR3 coding DNA: TGCAGCGTGCTGACAGGTTCTCGGGGGGAGCAGTACTTC. This codes for CSVLTGSRGEQYF.

The chain is built from TRBV9 and TRBJ2-7, with TRBD2 identical over 8 bases. This CDR3 has 16 residues. Germline values: CDR1 SGDLS, CDR2 YYNGEE. Losses at the gene ends were 3 bases for V and 2 bases for J; bases not matched to a gene: 10. The CDR3 coding sequence is TGTGCCAGCAGCGCCAAGCGACTAGCGCCTACCTACGAGCAGTACTTC. Protein sequence: CASSAKRLAPTYEQYF.

This clonotype was observed many times. The chain carries TRBV7-2 and TRBJ2-1; D possibly matches TRBD1 or TRBD2 (5 bases each). V was shortened by 5 bases and J by 4 bases, with 15 bases between the two germline ends. CDR3 length equals 15 residues. Germline V gene lookup returns CDR1 SGHTA and CDR2 FQGNSA. In DNA form, the CDR3 reads TGTGCCAGCAGCCCCCCCGGGGCCCTTTACAATGAGCAGTTCTTC. Amino acid sequence: CASSPPGALYNEQFF.

This clonotype was seen more than once but under ten times. This chain joins TRBV10-2 and TRBJ2-3, with TRBD2 matching over 9 bases. The CDR3 totals 16 residues. CDR1 WSHSY and CDR2 SAAADI come from the germline V gene. The V and J ends lost 2 bases and 4 bases, in that order; junction bases with no gene match: 7. The chain's CDR3 is CASSEGSGRWADTQYF. The CDR3 DNA is TGCGCCAGCAGTGAGGGTAGCGGGAGATGGGCAGATACGCAGTATTTT.

The rearrangement links TRBV20-1 to TRBJ2-7; 8 bases line up with TRBD1. This CDR3 comprises 11 residues. Trimming removed 6 bases from V and 5 bases from J; junction bases left unmatched: 3. Germline V lookup: CDR1 DFQATT, CDR2 SNEGSKA (reference sequence). CDR3 sequence (DNA): TGCAGTGCAAACAGGGGGGACGAGCAGTACGTC. Protein sequence: CSANRGDEQYV.

In this sample, this clonotype turned up a few times. This sequence joins TRBV6-2 or TRBV6-3 and TRBJ2-1; no clear D gene. Germline assignment: CDR1 MNHEY and CDR2 SVGEGT. This CDR3 spans 12 amino acids. V was trimmed by 8 bases and J by 7 bases, leaving 12 bases between them. CDR3 loop: CASAAFGNEQFF. CDR3 bases: TGTGCCAGCGCGGCGTTTGGTAATGAGCAGTTCTTC.

The chain couples TRBV6-2 or TRBV6-3 to TRBJ1-5; maybe TRBD1 (5 bases). The length of the CDR3 is 15 residues. Germline loops: CDR1 MNHEY, CDR2 SVGEGT. The ends were cut back, 8 bases at V and 2 bases at J, with 16 bases in the middle. The CDR3: CASGPAGGGNQPQHF. The CDR3 DNA follows: TGTGCCAGCGGTCCGGCGGGGGGAGGCAATCAGCCCCAGCATTTT.

The J gene is TRBJ2-7, the V gene TRBV10-3; tentative D call: TRBD1 (7 bases). Between the trimmed V and J ends, which lost 5 bases and 0 bases, there was a span of 11 bases. Germline CDR1 ENHRY, CDR2 SYGVKD. The CDR3 consists of 14 residues. The CDR3 sequence: CAISPGGSSYEQYV. The CDR3 DNA reads as TGTGCCATCAGTCCAGGGGGGAGCTCCTACGAGCAGTACGTC.

The chain has TRBV20-1 and TRBJ1-4; D is ambiguous. V dropped 6 bases and J dropped 0 bases, with 11 bases sitting between them. The CDR3 is made up of 14 amino acids. CDR1 and CDR2 (germline): DFQATT, SNEGSKA (reference sequence). CDR3 amino acids: CSAGSIATNEKLFF. The CDR3 DNA reads as TGCAGTGCGGGCAGTATAGCAACTAATGAAAAACTGTTTTTT.

V and J are TRBV5-1 and TRBJ2-1, with D possibly matching TRBD1 (7 bases). V was trimmed by 7 bases and J by 6 bases, leaving 20 bases between them. In germline, CDR1 is SGHRS, CDR2 YFSETQ. This CDR3 comprises 15 residues. DNA of the CDR3: TGCGCCAGCCGGAGAGCAGGGGGGCGTCTCAATGAGCAGTTCTTC. It translates to CASRRAGGRLNEQFF.

This chain uses TRBV28 with TRBJ2-3; 7 bases agree with TRBD1. Germline-derived CDR1 and CDR2 are MDHEN and SYDVKM. The CDR3 is 14 residues long. V shed 5 bases, J shed 2 bases, and the junction held 4 bases outside the gene matches. The CDR3 nucleotides read TGTGCCAGCAGTCAGGGACAGTACACAGATACGCAGTATTTT. Its protein is CASSQGQYTDTQYF.

The chain is built from TRBV20-1 and TRBJ2-5; no clear D. The CDR3 sequence is 12 residues long. Per the germline V gene, CDR1 is DFQATT and CDR2 is SNEGSKA (reference sequence). Trimming pared 3 bases from V and 4 bases from J, leaving 9 bases between. The CDR3, as DNA: TGCAGTGCTAGGAAGACCGGAGAGACCCAGTACTTC. Translation gives CSARKTGETQYF.

This clonotype was detected a few times. The genes are TRBV11-1 and TRBJ2-7; D is uncertain. V dropped 2 bases and J dropped 0 bases, with 5 bases sitting between them. The germline V gene has CDR1 SGHAT and CDR2 FQDESV (reference sequence). There are 13 residues in the CDR3. CDR3 in amino acids: CASSLLSSYEQYF. The CDR3 DNA reads TGTGCCAGCAGCTTACTCAGCTCCTACGAGCAGTACTTC.

This clonotype was detected a few times. CDR3 DNA sequence: TGTGCCAGCAGCAATAAACCCGGGACAGCGAACACTGAAGCTTTCTTT. Translated, it gives CASSNKPGTANTEAFF. The V gene is TRBV12-3 or TRBV12-4, the J gene TRBJ1-1; 7 bases fit TRBD1. The trim removed 6 bases at V and 1 base at J, leaving 11 bases unmatched. The CDR3 spans 16 residues.

The chain couples TRBV6-1 to TRBJ2-1, with TRBD2 identical over 10 bases. Germline V gene lookup returns CDR1 MNHNS and CDR2 SASEGT. This CDR3 is built from 16 residues. Unmatched junction bases numbered 6, after V lost 5 bases and J lost 2 bases. The CDR3 sequence: CASSLPGLAPYNEQFF. The CDR3 DNA is TGTGCCAGCAGTCTCCCGGGACTAGCGCCCTACAATGAGCAGTTCTTC.

This clonotype was recorded a few times. The CDR3 is CASSVGWEGQDTQYF. The CDR3 nucleotides are TGTGCCAGCAGCGTAGGGTGGGAGGGCCAGGATACGCAGTATTTT. The chain is built from TRBV9 and TRBJ2-3; 7 bases are a match to TRBD2. This CDR3 comprises 15 residues. CDR1 and CDR2 (germline): SGDLS, YYNGEE. J gave up 6 bases and V 0 bases, and 7 bases lay outside the gene matches.

This clonotype was counted a few times. The chain joins TRBV20-1 to TRBJ2-3, with 7 bases aligning to TRBD2. Germline lookup yields CDR1 DFQATT and CDR2 SNEGSKA (reference sequence). The junction had 10 bases not matched to a gene; V was cut back by 0 bases and J by 1 base. CDR3 length: 17 residues. The CDR3 is CSARDQFALAGTDTQYF. The CDR3, as DNA: TGCAGTGCTAGAGATCAATTTGCGCTAGCGGGCACAGATACGCAGTATTTT.

This clonotype has more than one count but fewer than ten. V gene TRBV29-1 combines with J gene TRBJ2-1; possible D gene TRBD2, 6 bases. This CDR3 spans 14 amino acids. V gave up 6 bases and J gave up 6 bases, with 18 bases separating them. Germline CDR1 is SQVTM and CDR2 is ANQGSEA. The CDR3 DNA reads as TGCAGCGTAGCTAGCGCCCGGGGTGGCAATGAGCAGTTCTTC. Protein: CSVASARGGNEQFF.

The CDR3 DNA is TGCAGCGTGGATTATGAAGCTTTCTTT. This codes for CSVDYEAFF. The gene calls are TRBV29-1 and TRBJ1-1; D gene uncertain. The V gene's germline CDR1 is SQVTM and CDR2 ANQGSEA. CDR3 length equals 9 residues. Trimming left V 6 bases short and J 7 bases short, with 6 bases between.

This clonotype was picked up a small number of times. The DNA for the CDR3 is TGTGCCAGCAGTTCCGCCGGGATCAATGGGGGCTACACCTTC. Residues: CASSSAGINGGYTF. The chain has TRBV12-3 or TRBV12-4 and TRBJ1-2, with no clear D. V lost 4 bases, J lost 8 bases, and 17 bases lay in between. The CDR3 is 14 amino acids.

This clonotype was recorded a few times. The V call is TRBV20-1, the J call TRBJ1-2, with 9 bases aligning to TRBD1. CDR1 is DFQATT, CDR2 SNEGSKA, per germline (reference sequence). The CDR3 spans 15 residues. Germline trimming cut 1 base from V and 5 bases from J; bases unmatched to any gene: 8. CDR3 loop: CSARVGTGKRYGYTF. DNA of the CDR3: TGCAGTGCTAGAGTAGGGACAGGGAAGCGGTATGGCTACACCTTC.

The chain employs TRBV19 and TRBJ2-2, with D possibly being TRBD1 (7 bases). The CDR3 extends over 15 amino acids. V dropped 4 bases and J dropped 3 bases, with 12 bases sitting between them. CDR1 and CDR2 from the germline V gene are LNHDA and SQIVND (reference sequence). As DNA, the CDR3 is TGTGCCAGTAGTACGGGCGGGACAGACACCGGGGAGCTGTTTTTT. It translates to CASSTGGTDTGELFF.

The chain carries TRBV25-1 and TRBJ2-3, with a possible D match to TRBD1 (8 bases). CDR3 size: 17 residues. Per germline, CDR1 MGHDK and CDR2 SYGVNS. Trimming shortened V by 5 bases and J by 4 bases, and 22 bases separated the two germline ends. Here the CDR3 reads CASSYTGGALLPDTQYF. As DNA, the CDR3 is TGTGCCAGCAGTTACACAGGGGGGGCCCTTCTCCCAGATACGCAGTATTTT.

This clonotype turned up a few times. The V call is TRBV20-1, the J call TRBJ2-3; a possible D gene is TRBD2 (5 bases). V was cut by 6 bases and J by 4 bases, with 20 bases left in between. The CDR3 covers 15 residues. Germline V gene data show CDR1 as DFQATT and CDR2 as SNEGSKA (reference sequence). CDR3 sequence: CSAQRVIGLADTQYF. The CDR3, as DNA: TGCAGTGCGCAGAGGGTGATAGGGCTGGCAGATACGCAGTATTTT.

This clonotype was seen just once. J is TRBJ2-7 and V is TRBV20-1, with TRBD2 as a possible D gene (5 bases). The CDR3 loop spans 15 amino acids. The germline V and J ends were trimmed by 3 bases and 2 bases, with 17 bases remaining between them. Germline V gene sequence: CDR1 DFQATT, CDR2 SNEGSKA (reference sequence). The CDR3: CSARPLQAEPYEQYF. In DNA form, the CDR3 reads TGCAGTGCTAGGCCCTTACAAGCGGAGCCCTACGAGCAGTACTTC.

CDR3 in amino acids: CASRRQGATNTEAFF. In nucleotides, the CDR3 is TGTGCCAGCAGGCGACAGGGGGCTACAAACACTGAAGCTTTCTTT. The V call is TRBV12-3 or TRBV12-4, the J call TRBJ1-1; 10 bases match TRBD1. The V and J ends lost 6 bases and 2 bases, in that order; junction bases with no gene match: 6. The CDR3 totals 15 residues.

V is TRBV28 and J is TRBJ2-1, with D perhaps TRBD1 (6 bases). The CDR3 runs 13 residues. CDR1 is MDHEN and CDR2 is SYDVKM in the germline V gene. Trimming shortened V by 6 bases and J by 6 bases, and 12 bases separated the two germline ends. CDR3 loop: CASRIGGFNEQFF. CDR3 nucleotides: TGTGCCAGCAGGATTGGGGGCTTCAATGAGCAGTTCTTC.

The chain employs TRBV5-4 and TRBJ2-5; either TRBD1 or TRBD2 may fit D (6 bases each). The V end was cut by 0 bases, the J end by 4 bases, with 16 bases between. The CDR3 extends over 16 amino acids. The germline CDR1 and CDR2 sequences are SGHNT and YYREEE (reference sequence). As DNA, the CDR3 is TGTGCCAGCAGCTTGGCACTAGCAGGAGGGGGAGAGACCCAGTACTTC. This translates into CASSLALAGGGETQYF. The full variable domain, rest sourced from reference TRBV5-4 and TRBJ2-5, is ETGVTQSPTHLIKTRGQQVTLRCSSQSGHNTVSWYQQALGQGPQFIFQYYREEENGRGNFPPRFSGLQFPNYSSELNVNALELDDSALYLCASSLALAGGGETQYFGPGTRLLVL.

The rearrangement joins TRBV10-3 to TRBJ1-2; 9 positions match TRBD1. The CDR3 covers 15 residues. The V gene end was trimmed by 2 bases and the J gene end by 8 bases; junction bases not matched to a gene: 9. The V gene's germline CDR1 is ENHRY and CDR2 SYGVKD. The CDR3 DNA is TGTGCCATCAGTGAGCTGGGACAGGGCTTAGGGGGCTACACCTTC. As protein: CAISELGQGLGGYTF.

The V gene is TRBV7-9, the J gene TRBJ1-2, with TRBD1 matching 8 bases. The CDR3 is made up of 14 amino acids. Germline V gene sequence: CDR1 SEHNR, CDR2 FQNEAQ (reference sequence). V trimming: 5 bases; J trimming: 7 bases; junction bases outside the gene matches: 9. CDR3 DNA: TGTGCCAGCAGCCCGGACAGGGCTCATAGTGGCTACACCTTC. Translation gives CASSPDRAHSGYTF.

The chain has TRBV28 and TRBJ2-5; D may be TRBD1 (6 bases). Germline CDR1 MDHEN, CDR2 SYDVKM. V lost 8 bases, J lost 1 base, and 17 bases lay in between. The CDR3 loop spans 15 amino acids. The CDR3 reads CASSNPGRGQETQYF. CDR3 DNA: TGTGCCAGCTCCAACCCCGGCAGGGGCCAAGAGACCCAGTACTTC.